The clone carrying this T cell receptor beta chain occurred a few times. Its antigen is still unknown. This specimen comes from a study of T cells after yellow fever vaccination. Findings and limits, study-wide: Once the booster was given, most primary-vaccination clones reappeared, at around 96% for CD4 and roughly 86% for CD8.

The germline V and J ends were trimmed by 2 bases and 12 bases, with 20 bases remaining between them. This CDR3 comprises 15 residues. The germline V gene has CDR1 LNHNV and CDR2 YYDKDF (reference sequence). 5'RACE template switching produced TCR cDNA carrying a universal primer site and UMIs. A single record per CDR3 protein comes from TCRdb applying MiXCR to the 5' RACE reads. The sample records 400,000 to 650,000 distinct CDR3 sequences, 21% being singletons. This TCR came from a man aged 18 to 30 who received the YFV17D yellow fever vaccine. This sample comprised PBMCs, obtained around 3 weeks after the first yellow fever vaccination. The chain joins TRBV15 to TRBJ2-1, with D tentatively TRBD2 (6 bases). CDR3 sequence (DNA): TGTGCCACCAGCAGATCCCGGACTAAGAAATTAGGGCAGTTCTTC. Its protein is CATSRSRTKKLGQFF.